A single sample gave rise to the 29 T cell receptor beta chains below, sequenced in a study of OX40 agonist ivuxolimab in advanced cancers. The data were produced by immunoSEQ multiplex PCR, yet TCRdb's version contains in-frame clones alone and is incomplete. The sample has about 55,000 clones, roughly nine tenths seen once. Sequencing was performed on CD4+ or CD8+ T cells sorted from blood, taken in a trial of the OX40 agonist ivuxolimab. Receptors originate from an adult with an advanced solid tumor such as melanoma, head and neck, liver or kidney cancer.

In its sample, this clone was seen a few times. The chain couples TRBV30 to TRBJ2-7; D gene ambiguous. The CDR3 loop spans 13 amino acids. Germline CDR1 reads GTSNPN; CDR2 reads SVGIG (reference sequence). V lost 3 bases and J 2 bases, leaving 11 bases between the germline ends. The CDR3 loop reads CAWRMGIAYEQYF. The CDR3 DNA follows: TGTGCCTGGAGGATGGGAATCGCCTACGAGCAGTACTTC.

The V gene is TRBV1, the J gene TRBJ2-1. TRBV1 is classified as a pseudogene. The CDR3 loop spans 16 amino acids. The CDR3 is CTSSRRFISSYNEQFF. For the CDR3, the DNA is TGCACCAGCAGCCGACGATTTATCAGCTCCTACAATGAGCAGTTCTTC.

The CDR3, as DNA: TGTGCCAGCAGCCGCCTCTACAGGGTTCTGATGGATGAGCAGTTCTTC. This encodes CASSRLYRVLMDEQFF. The chain combines TRBV7-9 with TRBJ2-1; maybe TRBD1 (6 bases). The CDR3 spans 16 residues. Trimming removed 5 bases from V and 8 bases from J, with 22 bases in between. Germline-derived CDR1 and CDR2 are SEHNR and FQNEAQ (reference sequence).

The rearrangement uses TRBV27 and TRBJ2-2; tentative D call: TRBD1 (6 bases). Trimming pared 3 bases from V and 4 bases from J, leaving 9 bases between. Germline lookup yields CDR1 MNHEY and CDR2 SMNVEV (reference sequence). This CDR3 contains 14 residues. The CDR3 DNA reads TGTGCCAGCAGTTTGACAGGCCCCACCGGGGAGCTGTTTTTT. Translation: CASSLTGPTGELFF.

V usage is TRBV5-1 and J usage is TRBJ2-3; D assignment may be TRBD1 or TRBD2 (5 bases each). The germline V and J ends were trimmed by 2 bases and 2 bases, with 12 bases remaining between them. CDR1 and CDR2 from the germline V gene are SGHRS and YFSETQ. CDR3 size: 15 residues. Here the CDR3 reads CASSFSGGDTDTQYF. CDR3 bases: TGCGCCAGCAGCTTTTCTGGGGGAGACACAGATACGCAGTATTTT.

The rearrangement links TRBV14 to TRBJ1-2, with 7 bases identical to TRBD1. V dropped 1 base and J dropped 4; count of bases not matched to a gene: 12. Per germline, CDR1 SGHDN and CDR2 FVKESK. The CDR3 is made up of 17 amino acids. The CDR3 spells CASSQGEVDRLSYGYTF. CDR3 coding DNA: TGTGCCAGCAGCCAAGGGGAGGTGGACAGGTTGAGCTATGGCTACACCTTC. The full variable domain, with the rest looked up from reference TRBV14 and TRBJ1-2, is EAGVTQFPSHSVIEKGQTVTLRCDPISGHDNLYWYRRVMGKEIKFLLHFVKESKQDESGMPNNRFLAERTGGTYSTLKVQPAELEDSGVYFCASSQGEVDRLSYGYTFGSGTRLTVV.

The J gene is TRBJ2-1, the V gene TRBV7-9; TRBD2 is a possible D gene (6 bases). The CDR3 runs 12 residues. The V gene's germline CDR1 is SEHNR and CDR2 FQNEAQ (reference sequence). Trimming shortened V by 6 bases and J by 8 bases, and 11 bases separated the two germline ends. This CDR3 is CASRGERDEQFF. The CDR3 DNA sequence: TGTGCCAGCAGGGGGGAGCGGGATGAGCAGTTCTTC.

The CDR3 DNA follows: TGTGCCAGTAGTATAGATTTTCCGACTGAGCGCGGGGAGCTGTTTTTT. It translates to CASSIDFPTERGELFF. The chain links TRBV19 to TRBJ2-2, with D uncertain. Deletions cut 0 bases from V and 7 bases from J, with 15 bases between. Germline CDR1 LNHDA, CDR2 SQIVND (reference sequence). The CDR3 is 16 residues long.

The chain is built from TRBV2 and TRBJ2-3, with 7 positions matching TRBD2. This CDR3 region has 13 residues. Losses at the gene ends were 10 bases for V and 3 bases for J; bases not matched to a gene: 7. Germline values: CDR1 SNHLY, CDR2 FYNNEI. The DNA for the CDR3 is TGTGCCACGAAAGCGGGACGTACAGATACGCAGTATTTT. Residues: CATKAGRTDTQYF.

V gene TRBV2 combines with J gene TRBJ1-3; D might be TRBD1 (5 bases). Germline V CDR1 and CDR2: SNHLY, FYNNEI. Trimming stripped 7 bases from V and 0 bases from J, with 16 bases between. The CDR3 contains 16 residues. DNA of the CDR3: TGTGCCAGCACCTACTGGGACCGCAGCTCTGGAAACACCATATATTTT. Encoded protein: CASTYWDRSSGNTIYF.

This chain joins TRBV7-8 and TRBJ2-1; a weak D match, TRBD2 (7 bases). The CDR3 is made up of 15 amino acids. With 2 bases removed from V and 3 bases from J, the gap between germline ends came to 11 bases. The germline gives CDR1 SGHVS, CDR2 FQNEAQ. CDR3 DNA sequence: TGTGCCAGCAGCTTAAGGGGGGGAAACTACAATGAGCAGTTCTTC. It yields the protein CASSLRGGNYNEQFF.

The CDR3, as DNA: TGTGCCTGGAGTGTACAGGGTTACACTGAAGCTTTCTTT. This sequence encodes CAWSVQGYTEAFF. The J gene is TRBJ1-1, the V gene TRBV30; possible D gene TRBD1, 6 bases. CDR1 GTSNPN and CDR2 SVGIG come from the germline V gene (reference sequence). The CDR3 is made up of 13 amino acids. The V and J ends lost 0 bases and 3 bases respectively, with 8 bases between them. Full variable domain (missing parts from reference TRBV30 and TRBJ1-1): SQTIHQWPATLVQPVGSPLSLECTVEGTSNPNLYWYRQAAGRGLQLLFYSVGIGQISSEVPQNLSASRPQDRQFILSSKKLLLSDSGFYLCAWSVQGYTEAFFGQGTRLTVV.

The rearrangement links TRBV19 to TRBJ2-7; D possibly corresponds to TRBD1 (5 bases). The CDR3 length is 12 residues. Germline-derived CDR1 and CDR2 are LNHDA and SQIVND (reference sequence). V gave up 4 bases and J gave up 6 bases, with 10 bases separating them. CDR3 nucleotides: TGTGCCAGTAGTACAGGGTTTTCCGAGCAGTACTTC. Its translation: CASSTGFSEQYF.

The CDR3 sequence is CASSEEVGAQETQYF. For the CDR3, the DNA is TGTGCCAGCAGTGAAGAAGTCGGGGCCCAAGAGACCCAGTACTTC. The rearrangement joins TRBV2 to TRBJ2-5, with D tentatively TRBD1 or TRBD2 (5 bases each). The CDR3 covers 15 residues. The V end was cut by 1 base, the J end by 1 base, with 10 bases between. Germline V lookup: CDR1 SNHLY, CDR2 FYNNEI.

V and J are TRBV7-9 and TRBJ1-1, with D unclear. This CDR3 has 17 amino acids. Trimming left V 5 bases short and J 1 base short, with 20 bases between. The germline V gene encodes CDR1 SEHNR and CDR2 FQNEAQ (reference sequence). The CDR3 DNA follows: TGTGCCAGCAGCCCTACGTACAGTCGTCGAGCGAACACTGAAGCTTTCTTT. Translation gives CASSPTYSRRANTEAFF.

This clone showed up just a few times. V usage is TRBV6-5 and J usage is TRBJ2-1; D not certain. V lost 7 bases to trimming and J lost 3 bases, with 4 bases between them. The germline gives CDR1 MNHEY, CDR2 SVGAGI. This CDR3 region has 11 residues. CDR3 residues: CASTSYNEQFF. As DNA, the CDR3 is TGTGCCAGCACTAGCTACAATGAGCAGTTCTTC.

This clone has only one observation. The chain links TRBV9 to TRBJ2-1; D unclear. Germline CDR1 reads SGDLS; CDR2 reads YYNGEE. The V end was cut by 2 bases, the J end by 5 bases, with 2 bases between. The CDR3 spans 11 residues. The CDR3 is CASSVNNEQFF. The CDR3 nucleotides are TGTGCCAGCAGCGTTAACAATGAGCAGTTCTTC.

A few counts support this clone. This rearrangement joins TRBV19 to TRBJ1-1; D gene uncertain. Germline loops: CDR1 LNHDA, CDR2 SQIVND (reference sequence). V was shortened by 7 bases and J by 7 bases, with 10 bases between the two germline ends. CDR3 size: 11 residues. This chain's CDR3 is CASMSGLEAFF. The DNA of the CDR3 is TGTGCCAGTATGTCTGGGCTTGAAGCTTTCTTT.

The CDR3 spells CASSPRAPGDTQYF. CDR3 coding DNA: TGTGCCAGCAGTCCCCGGGCCCCTGGAGATACGCAGTATTTT. The rearrangement links TRBV27 to TRBJ2-3; D is undetermined. This CDR3 is 14 amino acids long. V shed 5 bases and J shed 5 bases, with 14 bases lying between them. Germline lookup yields CDR1 MNHEY and CDR2 SMNVEV (reference sequence).

The J gene is TRBJ1-1, the V gene TRBV9; maybe TRBD1 (5 bases). V lost 3 bases and J lost 3, with 9 bases in between. CDR1 is SGDLS, CDR2 YYNGEE, per germline. The CDR3 sequence is 13 residues long. CDR3 nucleotides: TGTGCCAGCAGCGAGGGAGGGGACACTGAAGCTTTCTTT. Protein: CASSEGGDTEAFF.

This clone has a count of ten or more. In the same sample, other DNA sequences code for this CDR3. The V gene is TRBV27, the J gene TRBJ2-7; 13 bases match TRBD2. Per the germline V gene, CDR1 is MNHEY and CDR2 is SMNVEV (reference sequence). Trimming took 3 bases from V and 0 from J; bases not matched to a gene: 2. There are 16 residues in the CDR3. CDR3 sequence: CASSLGLAGSSYEQYF. CDR3 nucleotide sequence: TGTGCCAGCAGTTTGGGACTAGCGGGGAGCTCCTACGAGCAGTACTTC.

This chain connects TRBV30 to TRBJ2-5; 10 nucleotides match TRBD2. The trim removed 0 bases at V and 2 bases at J, leaving 6 bases unmatched. Germline CDR1 GTSNPN, CDR2 SVGIG (reference sequence). This CDR3 is built from 16 residues. The CDR3 DNA reads as TGTGCCTGGAGTGTTAGCGGGAGGACGAATCAAGAGACCCAGTACTTC. It translates to CAWSVSGRTNQETQYF.

V is TRBV27 and J is TRBJ1-5; D is perhaps TRBD1 (6 bases). The CDR3 is 15 residues long. From germline, CDR1 is MNHEY and CDR2 SMNVEV (reference sequence). Trimming pared 0 bases from V and 4 bases from J, leaving 10 bases between. In DNA, the CDR3 is TGTGCCAGCAGTTTATCAAGGGACACAAATCAGCCCCAGCATTTT. Translated: CASSLSRDTNQPQHF.

In its sample, this clone was seen a few times. The chain couples TRBV19 to TRBJ1-1; D is undetermined. The CDR3 sequence is 14 residues long. With 9 bases removed from V and 1 base from J, the gap between germline ends came to 15 bases. Germline lookup yields CDR1 LNHDA and CDR2 SQIVND (reference sequence). CDR3 sequence: CASQSPDKNTEAFF. CDR3 bases: TGTGCCAGCCAATCCCCCGACAAGAACACTGAAGCTTTCTTT.

V and J are TRBV12-2 and TRBJ1-1. TRBV12-2 is marked as a pseudogene. The CDR3 runs to 13 residues. CDR3 DNA: TGTGCCAGCAGCCTCTCCTTGAACACTGAAGCTTTCTTT. As protein: CASSLSLNTEAFF.

This chain links TRBV29-1 with TRBJ2-1; 7 bases are a match to TRBD2. This CDR3 is built from 13 residues. From germline, CDR1 is SQVTM and CDR2 ANQGSEA. After removal of 6 bases from V and 9 bases from J, the junction contained 11 bases not matched to a gene. DNA of the CDR3: TGCAGCGTGCTTCCGGGACTAATCGTTGAGCAGTTCTTC. Translating it yields CSVLPGLIVEQFF.

The rearrangement joins TRBV5-1 to TRBJ2-1; 7 bases are a match to TRBD2. Germline CDR1 and CDR2: SGHRS and YFSETQ. This CDR3 has 15 residues. V lost 2 bases, J lost 6 bases, and 8 bases stayed unmatched. The CDR3 bases are TGCGCCAGCAGCTTACGGGGGAGGGAGGGCAATGAGCAGTTCTTC. Translating it yields CASSLRGREGNEQFF. Full variable domain (missing parts from reference TRBV5-1 and TRBJ2-1): KAGVTQTPRYLIKTRGQQVTLSCSPISGHRSVSWYQQTPGQGLQFLFEYFSETQRNKGNFPGRFSGRQFSNSRSEMNVSTLELGDSALYLCASSLRGREGNEQFFGPGTRLTVL.

A few counts support this clone. The genes are TRBV7-9 and TRBJ1-1; unclear D gene. Trimming cost V 1 base and J 8 bases, with 5 bases left between them. In germline, CDR1 is SEHNR, CDR2 FQNEAQ (reference sequence). The CDR3 is 11 amino acids. CDR3 coding DNA: TGTGCCAGCAGCTTAGGCTACGAAGCTTTCTTT. Protein product: CASSLGYEAFF.

The chain links TRBV6-1 to TRBJ2-4; D remains ambiguous. The germline V and J ends were trimmed by 2 bases and 4 bases, with 9 bases remaining between them. This CDR3 has 14 residues. Germline CDR1 MNHNS, CDR2 SASEGT. The CDR3: CASSEIEVKNIQYF. In nucleotides, the CDR3 is TGTGCCAGCAGTGAAATAGAGGTTAAAAACATTCAGTACTTC.